The source of this T cell receptor beta chain is a study of blood T cell repertoires in COVID-19. Overall study: T cells, B-cell-depleted T cells, or PBMCs supplied cDNA or gDNA.

Data came from immunoSEQ multiplex PCR; TCRdb stores just in-frame clones and leaves some out. Of 35,000 to 55,000 clones listed, approximately 90% are singletons. The clonotype was recovered from a human donor in a cohort sampled during active COVID-19. The sample was peripheral blood.

The CDR3 loop reads CASSIKAYGYTF. CDR3 sequence (DNA): TGTGCCAGTAGTATAAAAGCCTATGGCTACACCTTC. The chain joins TRBV19 to TRBJ1-2; unclear D gene. CDR3 length: 12 residues. V was pared by 2 bases and J by 4 bases, with 5 bases between. Germline loops: CDR1 LNHDA, CDR2 SQIVND (reference sequence).